The 21 T cell receptor beta chains in this list originate from one sample, sequenced in a study of cytomegalovirus exposure and HLA in healthy donors. A multiplex PCR was run with 60 Vbeta primers and 13 Jbeta primers. Some clones are missing from TCRdb's copy, which holds only in-frame ones; the method was immunoSEQ multiplex PCR. The sample has 150,000 to 200,000 clones, around 80% seen once. The sample was PBMCs. All receptors derive from a man in his forties or fifties in good health and CMV-seronegative.

Here the CDR3 DNA reads TGCGCCAGCAGCCCTGGACAGGGCAGTCAGCCCCAGCATTTT. This gives the protein CASSPGQGSQPQHF. The J gene is TRBJ1-5, the V gene TRBV5-1; 8 positions match TRBD1. The CDR3 is 14 residues long. V dropped 4 bases and J dropped 6; count of bases not matched to a gene: 6. CDR1 SGHRS and CDR2 YFSETQ come from the germline V gene.

The rearrangement links TRBV6-5 to TRBJ2-7; 10 bases line up with TRBD1. CDR1 MNHEY and CDR2 SVGAGI come from the germline V gene. V shed 3 bases, J shed 3 bases, and the junction held 2 bases outside the gene matches. The CDR3 has 14 residues. CDR3: CASSYGTGDYEQYF. CDR3 DNA sequence: TGTGCCAGCAGTTATGGGACAGGGGACTACGAGCAGTACTTC.

This clone was observed a handful of times. The V gene is TRBV6-5, the J gene TRBJ1-1; 7 nucleotides align to TRBD1. The CDR3 runs 14 residues. Germline CDR1 is MNHEY and CDR2 is SVGAGI. Losses at the gene ends were 2 bases for V and 2 bases for J; bases not matched to a gene: 2. The CDR3 loop is CASSYDRVNTEAFF. CDR3 DNA sequence: TGTGCCAGCAGTTACGACAGGGTCAACACTGAAGCTTTCTTT.

The chain joins TRBV28 to TRBJ1-2; D possibly corresponds to TRBD1 (6 bases). The CDR3 is made up of 14 amino acids. CDR1 and CDR2 (germline): MDHEN, SYDVKM. V dropped 8 bases and J dropped 4 bases, with 17 bases sitting between them. This CDR3 is CASGPGVPPYGYTF. The CDR3 nucleotides are TGTGCCAGCGGTCCAGGGGTCCCCCCCTATGGCTACACCTTC.

This clone has more than one count but fewer than ten. This chain uses TRBV28 with TRBJ1-4; D is perhaps TRBD1 (6 bases). The CDR3 is 12 residues long. The V and J ends lost 3 bases and 8 bases respectively, with 7 bases between them. Germline CDR1 and CDR2: MDHEN and SYDVKM. The CDR3 DNA is TGTGCCAGCAGTTTCCAGGGGGAAAAACTGTTTTTT. It translates to CASSFQGEKLFF.

The V gene is TRBV2, the J gene TRBJ2-2; TRBD2 aligns across 7 bases. Germline V gene data show CDR1 as SNHLY and CDR2 as FYNNEI. The V segment lost 3 bases and the J segment 3 bases; nucleotides outside the gene matches: 13. CDR3 length: 18 amino acids. CDR3 loop: CASSEQMRETGDTGELFF. CDR3 bases: TGTGCCAGCAGTGAGCAAATGCGGGAGACGGGGGACACCGGGGAGCTGTTTTTT. The complete variable domain, with remaining parts taken from reference TRBV2 and TRBJ2-2, reads EPEVTQTPSHQVTQMGQEVILRCVPISNHLYFYWYRQILGQKVEFLVSFYNNEISEKSEIFDDQFSVERPDGSNFTLKIRSTKLEDSAMYFCASSEQMRETGDTGELFFGEGSRLTVL.

This rearrangement joins TRBV7-9 to TRBJ1-1; TRBD1 might be the D (6 bases). The CDR3 contains 14 residues. Germline V gene sequence: CDR1 SEHNR, CDR2 FQNEAQ (reference sequence). V lost 2 bases, J lost 5 bases, and 12 bases lay in between. CDR3 bases: TGTGCCAGCAGCTTACGGGGGGCGGGAACTGAAGCTTTCTTT. Amino acids: CASSLRGAGTEAFF.

This chain links TRBV7-3 with TRBJ1-5; the match to TRBD1 covers 9 bases. The V segment lost 1 base and the J segment 6 bases; nucleotides outside the gene matches: 16. Germline assignment: CDR1 SGHTA and CDR2 FQGTGA. The CDR3 is 19 amino acids. The DNA of the CDR3 is TGTGCCAGCAGCTTAAATCCGGTACTATGGGACAGGGTAGGTCAGCCCCAGCATTTT. This encodes CASSLNPVLWDRVGQPQHF.

V is TRBV29-1 and J is TRBJ1-2; possible D gene TRBD1, 5 bases. Trimming took off 4 bases at V and 1 base at J, with 10 bases between the two ends. This CDR3 comprises 13 residues. CDR1 SQVTM and CDR2 ANQGSEA come from the germline V gene. The CDR3, as DNA: TGCAGCGTTGGGGGCAGACATAACTATGGCTACACCTTC. It is translated as CSVGGRHNYGYTF.

The chain couples TRBV28 to TRBJ1-5; 8 bases match TRBD1. Trimming at V came to 3 bases and at J to 4 bases, leaving 5 bases not matched to a gene. Germline CDR1 reads MDHEN; CDR2 reads SYDVKM. The CDR3 has 15 amino acids. The CDR3 nucleotides read TGTGCCAGCAGTTTCCTACAGGGGGGGAATCAGCCCCAGCATTTT. Its protein product is CASSFLQGGNQPQHF.

On this clone: One end of the junction fails to match germline, which may point to a read error. V usage is TRBV7-7 and J usage is TRBJ2-5, with 12 bases matching TRBD2. The CDR3 totals 15 residues. The germline V gene has CDR1 SSHAT and CDR2 FNYEAQ (reference sequence). CDR3 in amino acids: CASSFGLAGLETQYF. The CDR3 DNA reads TGTGCTAGCAGCTTCGGACTAGCGGGACTGGAGACCCAGTACTTC.

The V call is TRBV28, the J call TRBJ2-7; 8 bases fit TRBD1. V dropped 5 bases and J dropped 0; count of bases not matched to a gene: 9. This CDR3 spans 16 amino acids. Germline V gene lookup returns CDR1 MDHEN and CDR2 SYDVKM. The CDR3 region has the DNA TGTGCCAGCAGTAGGGTAGGACAGGGCCCCTCCTACGAGCAGTACTTC. Protein: CASSRVGQGPSYEQYF. Supplemented by reference TRBV28 and TRBJ2-7, the full variable domain reads DVKVTQSSRYLVKRTGEKVFLECVQDMDHENMFWYRQDPGLGLRLIYFSYDVKMKEKGDIPEGYSVSREKKERFSLILESASTNQTSMYLCASSRVGQGPSYEQYFGPGTRLTVT.

This clone was seen more than once but under ten times. The CDR3 loop reads CASSGGTSAVSYNEQFF. The CDR3 DNA reads TGCGCCAGCAGCGGGGGGACTAGCGCCGTCTCCTACAATGAGCAGTTCTTC. The chain employs TRBV5-1 and TRBJ2-1, with 10 positions matching TRBD2. J was trimmed by 0 bases and V by 4 bases; bases with no gene match: 7. Germline CDR1 and CDR2: SGHRS and YFSETQ. The CDR3 extends over 17 amino acids.

The chain recombines TRBV6-5 with TRBJ1-2; maybe TRBD1 (6 bases). This CDR3 contains 14 residues. V lost 2 bases, J lost 7 bases, and 14 bases lay in between. In germline, CDR1 is MNHEY, CDR2 SVGAGI. The CDR3 sequence is CASSYDEGESGYTF. CDR3 DNA sequence: TGTGCCAGCAGTTACGATGAGGGGGAGTCTGGCTACACCTTC.

This clone was observed a few times. V gene TRBV4-1 combines with J gene TRBJ2-7; D ambiguous. Trimming shortened V by 0 bases and J by 0 bases, and 12 bases separated the two germline ends. CDR1 is MGHRA, CDR2 YSYEKL, per germline. The CDR3 covers 16 residues. The CDR3 nucleotides are TGCGCCAGCAGCCAAGATTGGGCCCCGAGCTCCTACGAGCAGTACTTC. It yields the protein CASSQDWAPSSYEQYF.

The J gene is TRBJ1-2, the V gene TRBV6-4; 11 nucleotides align to TRBD1. CDR3 length: 14 amino acids. CDR1 and CDR2 from the germline V gene are MRHNA and SNTAGT. Trimming took 4 bases from V and 4 from J; bases not matched to a gene: 2. The CDR3 reads CASSAGTGGYGYTF. The CDR3, as DNA: TGTGCCAGCAGTGCCGGGACAGGGGGCTATGGCTACACCTTC.

This sequence joins TRBV6-5 and TRBJ2-2; a weak D match, TRBD2 (5 bases). The CDR3 contains 14 residues. Germline CDR1 and CDR2: MNHEY and SVGAGI. The V end lost 9 bases, the J end lost 6 bases, and 17 bases lay between the germline ends. DNA for the CDR3: TGTGCCAGTGCGGTGGCTAGCCCGCCCGGGGAGCTGTTTTTT. Protein sequence: CASAVASPPGELFF.

The chain has TRBV7-6 and TRBJ2-5; 7 bases map to TRBD2. The tail of the sequence fits TRBJ2-7 better, so the J call may be wrong. Germline V gene lookup returns CDR1 SGHVS and CDR2 FNYEAQ. CDR3 size: 15 residues. The CDR3 nucleotides read TGTGCCAGCAGCCAACAAGCGGGATTGGGGCACGAGCAGTACTTC. This codes for CASSQQAGLGHEQYF.

The rearrangement joins TRBV18 to TRBJ1-5; 10 nucleotides match TRBD1. This CDR3 is 13 amino acids long. Germline V gene sequence: CDR1 KGHSH, CDR2 LQKENI. V lost 10 bases and J lost 6; bases outside the gene matches: 6. Here the CDR3 reads CATDRGQGQPQHF. The CDR3 DNA is TGTGCCACAGACAGGGGGCAGGGTCAGCCCCAGCATTTT.

This clone was counted between two and nine times. The rearrangement joins TRBV30 to TRBJ1-6; D is possibly TRBD1 (5 bases). Trimming removed 6 bases at V and 8 bases at J, with 11 bases between. Germline-derived CDR1 and CDR2 are GTSNPN and SVGIG (reference sequence). CDR3 length equals 12 residues. For the CDR3, the DNA is TGTGCCTGCAGGGCCCAGGATTCACCCCTCCACTTT. It yields the protein CACRAQDSPLHF.

V and J are TRBV10-3 and TRBJ1-4; 9 bases agree with TRBD1. The CDR3 is 14 amino acids. Germline assignment: CDR1 ENHRY and CDR2 SYGVKD. The V gene end was trimmed by 6 bases and the J gene end by 6 bases; junction bases not matched to a gene: 5. CDR3 sequence (DNA): TGTGCCATCAGGGGACAGGGTATCGATGAAAAACTGTTTTTT. Protein product: CAIRGQGIDEKLFF.